The 29 T cell receptor beta chains below were found in one sample sequenced in a study of T cells in Graves' hyperthyroidism and ophthalmopathy (dated by TCRdb to the late 2010s). Receptor libraries were prepared by multiplex PCR. Data came from an Illumina HiSeq 2000. Amplification of TCR beta CDR3 regions was carried out from RNA transcripts. The first round of RT-PCR for the TCR CDR3 was performed with the HTBI primer set and the Qiagen OneStep RT-PCR kit. TCRdb reworked the public reads: Q25 trimming with fastp, MiXCR clone assembly, productive beta chains retained. Identical CDR3 proteins give one entry, which carries the most common genes and DNA. The sample data list hundreds of thousands of distinct CDR3 sequences, and roughly 14% of these were observed just once. The ten largest clones add up to 3.5% to 4.5% of the sample. The sequenced sample consisted of blood. All receptors derive from a middle-aged woman with Graves' ophthalmopathy.

This clonotype was counted once. A much bigger clone sits one base away, suggesting this may be a read error. V is TRBV7-3 and J is TRBJ2-2, with D possibly matching TRBD2 (6 bases). The CDR3 has 14 residues. The V gene lost 5 bases and the J gene lost 6 bases, with 13 bases spanning the gap. Looked up from germline, CDR1 is SGHTA and CDR2 is FQGTGA. CDR3 sequence: CASSPGGPAGELFF. For the CDR3, the DNA is TGTGCCAGCAGCCCTGGAGGGCCCGCCGGGGAGCTGTTTTTT.

There are many counts of this clonotype. In nucleotides, the CDR3 is TGTGCCAGCAGCTCCGTTAGCGAGCAGTACTTC. Protein: CASSSVSEQYF. The chain joins TRBV7-8 to TRBJ2-7, with D unresolved. CDR1 is SGHVS and CDR2 is FQNEAQ in the germline V gene. The V end was cut by 4 bases, the J end by 6 bases, with 7 bases between. This CDR3 is built from 11 residues. Full variable domain (outside the CDR3, taken from reference TRBV7-8 and TRBJ2-7): GAGVSQSPRYKVAKRGQDVALRCDPISGHVSLFWYQQALGQGPEFLTYFQNEAQLDKSGLPSDRFFAERPEGSVSTLKIQRTQQEDSAVYLCASSSVSEQYFGPGTRLTVT.

In its sample, this clonotype was seen a few times. V usage is TRBV7-8 and J usage is TRBJ1-5; maybe TRBD1 (5 bases). The germline V gene encodes CDR1 SGHVS and CDR2 FQNEAQ. V gave up 5 bases and J gave up 3 bases, with 17 bases separating them. The CDR3 consists of 16 residues. CDR3 bases: TGTGCCAGCAGCGAGGATCTAGAGGGACCCAATCAGCCCCAGCATTTT. Translating gives CASSEDLEGPNQPQHF.

This clonotype was seen at least ten times. The gene calls are TRBV10-2 and TRBJ2-7, with D perhaps TRBD2 (5 bases). The germline V gene has CDR1 WSHSY and CDR2 SAAADI. The CDR3 length is 16 residues. Trimming took 3 bases from V and 6 from J, leaving 21 bases between them. CDR3 in amino acids: CASSEVGTRGFLEQYF. As DNA, the CDR3 is TGCGCCAGCAGTGAAGTAGGCACCCGGGGTTTTCTCGAGCAGTACTTC.

This clonotype came up a few times. The genes are TRBV4-3 and TRBJ2-5; 8 bases match TRBD1. Germline trimming cut 4 bases from V and 3 bases from J; bases unmatched to any gene: 4. CDR1 and CDR2 from the germline V gene are LGHNA and YSLEER. This CDR3 is 14 amino acids long. The DNA of the CDR3 is TGCGCCAGCAGCCGAGACAGGGGAGAAGAGACCCAGTACTTC. Translating it yields CASSRDRGEETQYF.

The sample holds many counts of this clonotype. V is TRBV28 and J is TRBJ1-5; tentative D call: TRBD1 (5 bases). The V and J ends lost 8 bases and 3 bases respectively, with 17 bases between them. CDR3 length: 15 residues. The germline V gene has CDR1 MDHEN and CDR2 SYDVKM. CDR3 sequence (DNA): TGTGCCAGCGGTGGGGACTTCAGATACAATCAGCCCCAGCATTTT. It translates to CASGGDFRYNQPQHF.

Many counts were recorded for this clonotype. The chain is built from TRBV6-5 and TRBJ2-5; TRBD1 aligns across 8 bases. The length of the CDR3 is 13 residues. The germline CDR1 and CDR2 sequences are MNHEY and SVGAGI. Germline trimming cut 6 bases from V and 1 base from J; bases unmatched to any gene: 1. Written as DNA, the CDR3 is TGTGCCAGCAGGCAGGGGGCCCAAGAGACCCAGTACTTC. It codes for CASRQGAQETQYF.

This clonotype occurred many times. The V and J genes are TRBV19 and TRBJ1-2; D is unclear. Trimming left V 5 bases short and J 5 bases short, with 12 bases between. Germline values: CDR1 LNHDA, CDR2 SQIVND (reference sequence). The CDR3 consists of 13 residues. CDR3 in amino acids: CASSVTWDYGYTF. The DNA for the CDR3 is TGTGCCAGTAGTGTCACCTGGGATTATGGCTACACCTTC.

This clonotype was detected ten times or more. V and J are TRBV5-6 and TRBJ2-5; possibly TRBD1 for D (5 bases). Germline CDR1 SGHDT, CDR2 YYEEEE. V was pared by 4 bases and J by 0 bases, with 13 bases between. The CDR3 consists of 15 residues. CDR3 nucleotides: TGTGCCAGCAGCCTTGTTAGACAGTACCAAGAGACCCAGTACTTC. As protein: CASSLVRQYQETQYF. The complete variable domain, with remaining parts taken from reference TRBV5-6 and TRBJ2-5, reads DAGVTQSPTHLIKTRGQQVTLRCSPKSGHDTVSWYQQALGQGPQFIFQYYEEEERQRGNFPDRFSGHQFPNYSSELNVNALLLGDSALYLCASSLVRQYQETQYFGPGTRLLVL.

This chain joins TRBV10-2 and TRBJ2-7; D is unclear. The germline V gene encodes CDR1 WSHSY and CDR2 SAAADI. Deletions cut 0 bases from V and 6 bases from J, with 12 bases between. The CDR3 totals 14 residues. CDR3 loop: CASSESRSGPEQYF. As DNA, the CDR3 is TGCGCCAGCAGTGAGTCGAGGTCCGGGCCCGAGCAGTACTTC.

The genes are TRBV19 and TRBJ1-5; weak D call: TRBD1 (5 bases). Germline V CDR1 and CDR2: LNHDA, SQIVND (reference sequence). The germline V and J ends were trimmed by 7 bases and 1 base, with 14 bases remaining between them. CDR3 length: 15 residues. CDR3 protein: CASKSGTPSNQPQHF. The CDR3 nucleotides are TGTGCCAGTAAATCGGGGACCCCAAGCAATCAGCCCCAGCATTTT. The whole variable domain, filled in from reference TRBV19 and TRBJ1-5, reads DGGITQSPKYLFRKEGQNVTLSCEQNLNHDAMYWYRQDPGQGLRLIYYSQIVNDFQKGDIAEGYSVSREKKESFPLTVTSAQKNPTAFYLCASKSGTPSNQPQHFGDGTRLSIL.

In this sample, this clonotype turned up many times. The chain has TRBV20-1 and TRBJ1-5, with 8 bases matching TRBD1. After removal of 5 bases from V and 8 bases from J, the junction contained 14 bases not matched to a gene. The CDR3 is 15 residues long. Per germline, CDR1 DFQATT and CDR2 SNEGSKA (reference sequence). In DNA form, the CDR3 reads TGCAGTGCTGCCCCCGGGACAGGCGGGACGGAGCCCCAGCATTTT. As protein: CSAAPGTGGTEPQHF.

This clonotype was counted ten times or more. J is TRBJ1-6 and V is TRBV20-1; D gene ambiguous. Germline V gives CDR1 DFQATT, CDR2 SNEGSKA (reference sequence). The CDR3 is 17 amino acids. The V end was cut by 0 bases, the J end by 10 bases, with 22 bases between. Here the CDR3 DNA reads TGCAGTGCTAGAGATCAAACCGGCTTCTTCCCAGAGTCACCCCTCCACTTT. Residues: CSARDQTGFFPESPLHF.

Only a few counts were recorded for this clonotype. A much larger clone lies a single base off, so this may be a read error. Given the absence of the conserved phenylalanine or tryptophan at the CDR3 end, a read error is likely. V is TRBV28 and J is TRBJ2-5, with D perhaps TRBD1 (5 bases). The V end was cut by 3 bases, the J end by 3 bases, with 14 bases between. CDR3 length: 15 residues. Germline V gene data show CDR1 as MDHEN and CDR2 as SYDVKM. The CDR3 is CASSFRSGIEETQYL. The CDR3 DNA is TGTGCCAGCAGTTTTCGCTCAGGGATCGAAGAGACCCAGTACCTC.

This clonotype has a count of ten or more. CDR3 DNA: TGTGCCAGCGCGAGCCGGGACAACTACGAGCAGTACTTC. Encoded protein: CASASRDNYEQYF. The gene calls are TRBV9 and TRBJ2-7; a weak D match, TRBD1 (6 bases). The CDR3 extends over 13 amino acids. Germline V gives CDR1 SGDLS, CDR2 YYNGEE. Trimming took 7 bases from V and 3 from J, leaving 14 bases between them.

This clonotype was seen repeatedly, ten times or more. The chain carries TRBV29-1 and TRBJ2-5; TRBD1 aligns across 7 bases. The CDR3 loop spans 11 amino acids. Germline CDR1 and CDR2: SQVTM and ANQGSEA. J gave up 5 bases and V 8 bases, and 5 bases lay outside the gene matches. In nucleotides, the CDR3 is TGCAGCCTCAACAGGGGCGAGACCCAGTACTTC. Its protein product is CSLNRGETQYF.

This clonotype was observed a few times. This rearrangement joins TRBV6-2 or TRBV6-3 to TRBJ2-7; a possible D gene is TRBD2 (5 bases). V lost 7 bases to trimming and J lost 3 bases, with 13 bases between them. The CDR3 totals 13 residues. Germline V lookup: CDR1 MNHEY, CDR2 SVGEGT. CDR3 in DNA: TGTGCCAGCACTAGCAGAACAAACTACGAGCAGTACTTC. This translates into CASTSRTNYEQYF.

This clonotype occurred many times. The V gene is TRBV28, the J gene TRBJ1-2; no firm D call. From germline, CDR1 is MDHEN and CDR2 SYDVKM. With 6 bases removed from V and 3 bases from J, the gap between germline ends came to 14 bases. The CDR3 extends over 14 amino acids. This CDR3 reads CASRKPSGDYGYTF. CDR3 nucleotide sequence: TGTGCCAGCAGGAAACCCTCAGGAGACTATGGCTACACCTTC.

At least ten counts were recorded for this clonotype. This sequence joins TRBV27 and TRBJ2-5, with 11 bases fitting TRBD2. The germline CDR1 and CDR2 sequences are MNHEY and SMNVEV (reference sequence). CDR3 length: 16 residues. V was pared by 4 bases and J by 2 bases, with 6 bases of the junction left unmatched. The CDR3 region is CASSSRLAGLQETQYF. The CDR3 nucleotides are TGTGCCAGCAGTTCCCGACTAGCGGGGTTGCAAGAGACCCAGTACTTC.

This clonotype showed up many times. This chain links TRBV20-1 with TRBJ2-7; D not certain. CDR1 DFQATT and CDR2 SNEGSKA come from the germline V gene (reference sequence). The CDR3 runs 13 residues. V gave up 7 bases and J gave up 3 bases, with 16 bases separating them. For the CDR3, the DNA is TGCAGTGGAGAGAGTTCGAGCCGCTACGAGCAGTACTTC. Translation gives CSGESSSRYEQYF.

This clonotype has a count of ten or more. The genes are TRBV20-1 and TRBJ1-5, with TRBD1 as a possible D gene (5 bases). V was trimmed by 6 bases and J by 1 base, leaving 10 bases between them. Germline CDR1 DFQATT, CDR2 SNEGSKA (reference sequence). The CDR3 contains 13 residues. The CDR3 bases are TGCAGTGCCAATGGGGACAGCAATCAGCCCCAGCATTTT. It codes for CSANGDSNQPQHF.

This clonotype was counted at least ten times. The chain combines TRBV10-3 with TRBJ2-5; D is perhaps TRBD1 (7 bases). Trimming took off 7 bases at V and 5 bases at J, with 17 bases between the two ends. Germline V CDR1 and CDR2: ENHRY, SYGVKD. CDR3 length: 14 residues. CDR3 coding DNA: TGTGCCATCAAGGAAGGCAGGGGGGAGGAGACCCAGTACTTC. Translated, it gives CAIKEGRGEETQYF.

This clonotype appeared a few times. The rearrangement links TRBV7-9 to TRBJ2-5; 7 bases agree with TRBD1. The CDR3 extends over 14 amino acids. V was clipped by 4 bases and J by 7 bases; unmatched bases: 9. Germline assignment: CDR1 SEHNR and CDR2 FQNEAQ (reference sequence). CDR3 DNA sequence: TGTGCCAGCAGCTCCAACGACAGGGTTAGGACCCAGTACTTC. Its translation is CASSSNDRVRTQYF.

This clonotype occurred once. This chain connects TRBV12-3 or TRBV12-4 to TRBJ2-5; D is tentatively TRBD1 or TRBD2 (7 bases each). The CDR3 totals 13 residues. V shed 6 bases and J shed 7 bases, with 15 bases lying between them. In nucleotides, the CDR3 is TGTGCCAGCAGCCCAGGGGGGGGTGGGACCCAGTACTTC. Protein: CASSPGGGGTQYF.

This clonotype was picked up many times. The chain employs TRBV20-1 and TRBJ2-5, with a weak D call TRBD1 (6 bases). Germline V CDR1 and CDR2: DFQATT, SNEGSKA (reference sequence). With 7 bases removed from V and 5 bases from J, the gap between germline ends came to 14 bases. This CDR3 is 12 amino acids long. The CDR3 region is CSDWDNGETQYF. Written as DNA, the CDR3 is TGCAGTGATTGGGACAACGGGGAGACCCAGTACTTC.

This clonotype was found many times. This chain uses TRBV28 with TRBJ2-6, with D unresolved. The V gene lost 4 bases and the J gene lost 0 bases, with 7 bases spanning the gap. This CDR3 has 15 residues. Germline V gives CDR1 MDHEN, CDR2 SYDVKM. The CDR3 nucleotides read TGTGCCAGCAGTTCCATGGGCTCTGGGGCCAACGTCCTGACTTTC. Translating it yields CASSSMGSGANVLTF.

This clonotype was picked up many times. The chain has TRBV11-2 and TRBJ1-3, with 7 bases identical to TRBD1. Germline V gives CDR1 SGHAT, CDR2 FQNNGV. The CDR3 runs 13 residues. With V trimmed by 6 bases and J by 7 bases, 6 bases remained unmatched. The CDR3 region is CASRGGLQNTIYF. CDR3 nucleotide sequence: TGTGCCAGCAGAGGGGGCCTCCAGAACACCATATATTTT.

This clonotype was counted many times. The rearrangement links TRBV11-3 to TRBJ2-7; the D call may be TRBD1 or TRBD2 (5 bases each). The length of the CDR3 is 16 residues. CDR1 and CDR2 from the germline V gene are SGHNT and YENEEA. V shed 1 base and J shed 4 bases, with 17 bases lying between them. The CDR3 region is CASSLGGTTNEYEQYF. CDR3 nucleotide sequence: TGTGCCAGCAGCTTAGGGGGGACGACCAACGAATACGAGCAGTACTTC.

This clonotype has more than one count but fewer than ten. The gene calls are TRBV6-2 or TRBV6-3 and TRBJ2-7, with 7 bases lining up with TRBD1. The CDR3 covers 15 residues. After removal of 0 bases from V and 11 bases from J, the junction contained 13 bases not matched to a gene. In germline, CDR1 is MNHEY, CDR2 SVGEGT. CDR3 residues: CASSYSLSGGPQEYF. The DNA for the CDR3 is TGTGCCAGCAGTTACTCCCTGTCAGGGGGACCACAGGAGTACTTC.